Listed below are T cell receptor beta chains from one sample, sequenced in a study of regulatory T cells in long-lasting Graves disease. TCRdb reprocessed the multiplex PCR reads via MiXCR and lists one record per CDR3 protein. This table holds 500,000 to 700,000 distinct CDR3 sequences, 16% found once. This same sample was also taken into another study, of T cells in Graves' hyperthyroidism and ophthalmopathy.

Sequencing was performed on peripheral blood mononuclear cells (PBMCs), taken at new diagnosis, from a patient treated with antithyroid drugs. The receptors were gathered from a woman aged 25 to 39 with Graves disease. CDR3s include the opening cysteine and the closing phenylalanine or tryptophan. The order of the fields is clone size, J gene, V gene, D gene, CDR3 DNA, CDR3 protein. A D gene is named only where the DNA matches it firmly. For some rows the clone size is stated as once, few or many, or as a class when expanded; others skip it.

many	TRBJ1-2	TRBV28	-	TGTGCCAGCACCTATCTGGGTAACTATGGCTACACCTTC	CASTYLGNYGYTF
-	TRBJ2-1	TRBV12-3/TRBV12-4	TRBD1	TGTGCCAGCAGTGAACAGGGGGACGAGCAGTTCTTC	CASSEQGDEQFF
-	TRBJ2-7	TRBV5-6	TRBD2	TGTGCCAGCAGACCCCGCGGGAGGGGAAACGAGCAGTACTTC	CASRPRGRGNEQYF
-	TRBJ2-3	TRBV10-2	TRBD2	TGCGCCAGCAGTCAACTAGCGTACACAGATACGCAGTATTTT	CASSQLAYTDTQYF
few	TRBJ2-1	TRBV20-1	-	TGCAGTGCGCAGAGGATAGTGGGGGAGCAGTTCTTC	CSAQRIVGEQFF
-	TRBJ2-3	TRBV6-1	TRBD2	TGTGCCAGCAGTACGACTAGCGGGGGGGCAGATACGCAGTATTTT	CASSTTSGGADTQYF
-	TRBJ1-5	TRBV4-1	TRBD1	TGCGCCAGCAGCCAGAACAGGGGGCCGGACCAGCCCCAGCATTTT	CASSQNRGPDQPQHF
-	TRBJ1-4	TRBV7-2	-	TGTGCCAGCAGTATAGACAGGCTTTTTGAAAAACTGTTTTTT	CASSIDRLFEKLFF
many	TRBJ2-1	TRBV6-2/TRBV6-3	-	TGTGCCAGCAGTTACGAGCCCTACAATGAGCAGTTCTTC	CASSYEPYNEQFF
few	TRBJ2-5	TRBV20-1	-	TGCAGTGTTAGAGCCCCCGGGACGGAAAAAGAGACCCAGTACTTC	CSVRAPGTEKETQYF
-	TRBJ2-2	TRBV5-1	-	TGCGCCAGCAGCTTGGTATCCCTGGCGCTCCCCGGGGAGCTGTTTTTT	CASSLVSLALPGELFF
few	TRBJ1-5	TRBV19	-	TGTGCCAGTAGGTTCGAAGACTCATCGACCCAGCCCCAGCATTTT	CASRFEDSSTQPQHF
few	TRBJ2-4	TRBV2	-	TGTGCCAGCGCATCTGAGGCGGCCCAAAAAAACATTCAGTACTTC	CASASEAAQKNIQYF
-	TRBJ2-1	TRBV7-9	TRBD1	TGTGCCAGCAGGTTACAGGGGAGCACTAGGGGGCAGTTCTTC	CASRLQGSTRGQFF
-	TRBJ2-7	TRBV27	TRBD2	TGTGCCAGCAGTTCACGACTAGCGAAATCCTACGAGCAGTACTTC	CASSSRLAKSYEQYF
-	TRBJ2-2	TRBV27	-	TGTGCCAGCAGTTTATTTTGGGAGCCCACCGGGGAGCTGTTTTTT	CASSLFWEPTGELFF
few	TRBJ2-1	TRBV19	-	TGTGCCACCGCCCTCAACTCCTACAATGAGCAGTTCTTC	CATALNSYNEQFF
many	TRBJ2-1	TRBV28	TRBD2	TGTGCCAGCAGTGGGGCGGGAGGAAAAGTTTCCTACAATGAGCAGTTCTTC	CASSGAGGKVSYNEQFF
many	TRBJ2-2	TRBV6-5	-	TGTGCCAGCAGTTCGGTAGGGACCACCGGGGAGCTGTTTTTT	CASSSVGTTGELFF
few	TRBJ2-1	TRBV6-1	TRBD2	TGTGCCAGCACCACAACCGCTACTAGCGGGAGGGCAAACAATGAGCAGTTCTTC	CASTTTATSGRANNEQFF
-	TRBJ2-5	TRBV7-9	-	TGTGCCAGCAGCTTACTGATCCAGGGAAGGACGTTTCAAGAGACCCAGTACTTC	CASSLLIQGRTFQETQYF
many	TRBJ2-5	TRBV2	-	TGTGCCAGCAGCTCCCGACAGATAGAGACCCAGTACTTC	CASSSRQIETQYF
-	TRBJ2-1	TRBV30	-	TGTGCCTGGAGGACCGGGGAGTACAATGAGCAGTTCTTC	CAWRTGEYNEQFF
-	TRBJ1-3	TRBV6-1	-	TGTGCCAGCAGTATCGAGGGGGGCTCTGGAAACACCATATATTTT	CASSIEGGSGNTIYF
few	TRBJ2-5	TRBV12-5	TRBD2	TGTGCTAGTGGTTACGGGGGGGAGACCCAGTACTTC	CASGYGGETQYF
-	TRBJ1-2	TRBV14	-	TGTGCCAGCAGCCAAGAAAGGACTGGGAGCTACGCCTTC	CASSQERTGSYAF
few	TRBJ2-3	TRBV5-1	-	TGCGCCAGCAGCTTGGTGGTGGGATCAGATACGCAGTATTTT	CASSLVVGSDTQYF
many	TRBJ2-7	TRBV27	TRBD2	TGTGCCAGCAGTTTAGGAGCGGGAGGCGAGCAGTACTTC	CASSLGAGGEQYF
few	TRBJ2-5	TRBV12-3/TRBV12-4	-	TGTGCCAGCAGTTTCGAGCTCCAAGAGACCCAGTACTTC	CASSFELQETQYF
few	TRBJ1-3	TRBV28	-	TGTGCCAGCAGCCCTGGAGGGGTCTCTGGAAACACCATATATTTT	CASSPGGVSGNTIYF
-	TRBJ1-4	TRBV7-9	-	TGTGCCAGCAGCCCAGGGCAGGCGCGAGAAAAACTGTTTTTT	CASSPGQAREKLFF
many	TRBJ2-1	TRBV7-3	TRBD2	TGTGCCAGCAGCTTATTCGGCGGGAGGTCCGACAATGAGCAGTTCTTC	CASSLFGGRSDNEQFF
-	TRBJ2-4	TRBV3-1	-	TGTGCCAGCAGCCAAGGACCCCCGGGAGCCAAAAACATTCAGTACTTC	CASSQGPPGAKNIQYF
-	TRBJ2-1	TRBV7-2	TRBD2	TGTGCCAGCAGCTCCGAGGCGACTAGCGGGACGGATGAGCAGTTCTTC	CASSSEATSGTDEQFF
many	TRBJ2-7	TRBV20-1	-	TGCAGTGCTAGCCCCCACGAGCAGTACTTC	CSASPHEQYF
-	TRBJ2-4	TRBV7-2	-	TGTGCCAGCAGCTTAGTCGCTAGCGAGGGGCCCGGGAACATTCAGTACTTC	CASSLVASEGPGNIQYF
many	TRBJ1-2	TRBV28	-	TGTGCCAGCAGCCAAGGGAACTATGGCTACACCTTC	CASSQGNYGYTF
-	TRBJ2-7	TRBV7-8	-	TGTGCCAGCAGCTTAGAACCGGGGGTGAGAGAGCAGTACTTC	CASSLEPGVREQYF
many	TRBJ1-6	TRBV6-1	-	TGTGCCAGCAGTACCTCCGGACAGACCCTACTTGCGACCCTCCACTTT	CASSTSGQTLLATLHF
many	TRBJ1-1	TRBV6-2/TRBV6-3	-	TGTGCCTCCCAGTCCCTATATACTGAAGCTTTCTTT	CASQSLYTEAFF
few	TRBJ2-6	TRBV5-8	-	TGTGCCAGCAGCTTGAGAACCTCTGGGGCCAACGTCCTGACTTTC	CASSLRTSGANVLTF
-	TRBJ1-1	TRBV6-5	-	TGTGCCAGCAGTTACTCGAGGACGGGGGCCGGAACTGAAGCTTTCTTT	CASSYSRTGAGTEAFF